This T cell receptor (beta chain) stems from a study of CXCR3-negative and CXCR3-positive naive CD8 T cells. General study points: Naive CXCR3-positive cells had TRB CDR3s more hydrophobic than those of CXCR3-negative naive cells. CXCR3-negative and CXCR3-positive naive cells shared comparable TRBV-TRBJ usage, but memory cells did not.

Identification of naive CD8+ T cells rested on CD45RO-CCR7+CD27+CD95- status. Germline V gives CDR1 SGDLS, CDR2 YYNGEE. CDR3 length: 13 amino acids. In preparing the TRB cDNA libraries, 5' RACE with UMI labels was used. TCRdb reprocessed the 5' RACE reads and stores each CDR3 protein as one record, lacking DNA. In total, the table holds 7,500 to 9,000 distinct CDR3 sequences. A remark on this clonotype: The antigen is unknown.

This sequence originates from a human donor in good health. Some clones in this sample may be carry-over from other donors' samples. The rearrangement joins TRBV9 to TRBJ2-7. The sequencing input was naive CXCR3- CD8+ T cells from blood. Sample subset: CD45RO-CCR7+CD27+CD95- naive CD8+ T cells lacking CXCR3 (TNR3-). CDR3 loop: CASSVADSYEQYF.